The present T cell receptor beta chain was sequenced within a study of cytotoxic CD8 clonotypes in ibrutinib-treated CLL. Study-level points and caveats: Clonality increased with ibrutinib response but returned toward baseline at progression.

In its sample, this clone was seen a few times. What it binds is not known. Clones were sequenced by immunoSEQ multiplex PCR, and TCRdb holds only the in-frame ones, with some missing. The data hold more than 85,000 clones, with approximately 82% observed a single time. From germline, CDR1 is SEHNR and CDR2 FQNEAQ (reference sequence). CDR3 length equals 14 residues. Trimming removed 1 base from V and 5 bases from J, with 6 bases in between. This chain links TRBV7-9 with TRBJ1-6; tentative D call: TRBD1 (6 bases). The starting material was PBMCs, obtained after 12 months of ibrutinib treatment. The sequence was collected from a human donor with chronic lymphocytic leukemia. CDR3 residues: CASSLDRDNSPLHF. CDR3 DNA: TGTGCCAGCAGCTTAGACAGGGATAATTCACCCCTCCACTTT.